The 32 T cell receptor beta chains given below trace back to one sample, sequenced in a study of shared clonotypes between healthy human individuals. This table comes from immunoSEQ multiplex PCR, and its TCRdb copy is limited to in-frame clones, with some not included. The sample shows about 2.1 million clones, around 93% of them seen only once. Naivety among CD8 cells was defined by CD45RO negativity and positive CCR7 selection, thereby excluding terminally differentiated effector memory CD45RA+ cells. The sample was naive CD8+ T cells from PBMCs. The receptors stem from a man between 18 and 29 years old in good health. Some clones in this sample may be carry-over from other donors' samples.

The rearrangement uses TRBV7-8 and TRBJ2-3; D may be TRBD2 (6 bases). The CDR3 length is 16 residues. The ends were cut back, 1 base at V and 0 bases at J, with 11 bases in the middle. Germline assignment: CDR1 SGHVS and CDR2 FQNEAQ. The CDR3 here is CASSLGGGASTDTQYF. CDR3 coding DNA: TGTGCCAGCAGCTTAGGCGGCGGGGCTAGCACAGATACGCAGTATTTT.

The chain is built from TRBV18 and TRBJ2-7, with 12 positions matching TRBD1. Per the germline V gene, CDR1 is KGHSH and CDR2 is LQKENI. The J segment lost 0 bases and the V segment lost 11 bases, leaving 2 bases of the junction unmatched. This CDR3 has 13 residues. CDR3 residues: CAGGQGASYEQYF. DNA of the CDR3: TGTGCCGGGGGACAGGGGGCCTCCTACGAGCAGTACTTC.

This clone was counted only a few times. The same CDR3 arises from other DNA sequences in this sample as well. The rearrangement links TRBV7-9 to TRBJ1-2; no clear D gene. Germline lookup yields CDR1 SEHNR and CDR2 FQNEAQ (reference sequence). Deletions cut 1 base from V and 5 bases from J, with 5 bases between. The CDR3 is 12 residues long. The CDR3 DNA reads TGTGCCAGCAGCTTAGAAGGGTATGGCTACACCTTC. It codes for CASSLEGYGYTF.

This rearrangement joins TRBV10-1 to TRBJ2-5; weak D call: TRBD2 (5 bases). Germline V gives CDR1 WNHNN, CDR2 SYGVQD (reference sequence). Trimming shortened V by 8 bases and J by 5 bases, and 15 bases separated the two germline ends. The CDR3 sequence is 13 residues long. CDR3 protein: CASAAGLRETQYF. In DNA, the CDR3 is TGCGCCAGCGCGGCGGGTCTGAGGGAGACCCAGTACTTC.

The chain recombines TRBV4-2 with TRBJ2-7, with TRBD1 matching 10 bases. The CDR3 spans 15 residues. J lost 5 bases, V lost 0 bases, and 4 bases had no gene match. Germline CDR1 is LGHNA and CDR2 is YNFKEQ. The chain's CDR3 is CASSQEGQGYNEQYF. CDR3 nucleotides: TGTGCCAGCAGCCAAGAGGGACAGGGGTACAACGAGCAGTACTTC.

The chain employs TRBV9 and TRBJ1-3; D is possibly TRBD1 (6 bases). CDR1 is SGDLS and CDR2 is YYNGEE in the germline V gene. V lost 3 bases to trimming and J lost 2 bases, with 9 bases between them. There are 14 residues in the CDR3. This chain's CDR3 is CASSGRTAGNTIYF. The CDR3 coding sequence is TGTGCCAGCAGCGGCCGGACAGCTGGAAACACCATATATTTT.

This chain uses TRBV5-1 with TRBJ1-1; 7 bases align to TRBD1. Germline assignment: CDR1 SGHRS and CDR2 YFSETQ. V was pared by 4 bases and J by 0 bases, with 6 bases of the junction left unmatched. The CDR3 covers 15 residues. The CDR3 region is CASSAGQTMNTEAFF. As DNA, the CDR3 is TGCGCCAGCAGCGCGGGACAGACAATGAACACTGAAGCTTTCTTT.

The genes are TRBV28 and TRBJ2-7, with a weak D call TRBD2 (6 bases). The CDR3 consists of 14 residues. V gave up 6 bases and J gave up 4 bases, with 16 bases separating them. Germline V gene lookup returns CDR1 MDHEN and CDR2 SYDVKM. CDR3 sequence reads: CASRPWGERYEQYF. CDR3 coding DNA: TGTGCCAGCAGACCCTGGGGGGAAAGGTACGAGCAGTACTTC.

This chain connects TRBV9 to TRBJ1-2, with 7 bases lining up with TRBD1. The CDR3 totals 17 residues. With V trimmed by 3 bases and J by 0 bases, 11 bases remained unmatched. Germline V gene sequence: CDR1 SGDLS, CDR2 YYNGEE. The CDR3 region has the DNA TGTGCCAGCAGCGCTGATACCGGGACAGAAGCTAACTATGGCTACACCTTC. This sequence encodes CASSADTGTEANYGYTF.

The chain uses TRBV15 and TRBJ2-7; D is perhaps TRBD1 (7 bases). Per germline, CDR1 LNHNV and CDR2 YYDKDF (reference sequence). The CDR3 is made up of 14 amino acids. Between the trimmed V and J ends, which lost 4 bases and 1 base, there was a span of 11 bases. The CDR3 region has the DNA TGTGCCACCAGCAAACAGGGGAGGTCCTACGAGCAGTACTTC. Protein: CATSKQGRSYEQYF.

This clone was detected only once. This sequence joins TRBV4-3 and TRBJ2-1; D is undetermined. V was pared by 0 bases and J by 3 bases, with 9 bases between. The CDR3 length is 15 residues. Germline loops: CDR1 LGHNA, CDR2 YSLEER. DNA for the CDR3: TGCGCCAGCAGCCAAGAAGTTTGGGGCTACAATGAGCAGTTCTTC. It translates to CASSQEVWGYNEQFF.

The chain recombines TRBV5-1 with TRBJ2-3, with D tentatively TRBD1 or TRBD2 (6 bases each). The CDR3 contains 15 residues. V was shortened by 7 bases and J by 6 bases, with 21 bases between the two germline ends. Looked up from germline, CDR1 is SGHRS and CDR2 is YFSETQ. CDR3 loop: CASLRRPGAGDTQYF. CDR3 DNA: TGCGCCAGCCTTCGTCGCCCGGGGGCGGGGGATACGCAGTATTTT.

The chain joins TRBV4-1 to TRBJ1-1; perhaps TRBD1 as D (5 bases). The CDR3 extends over 14 amino acids. Trimming removed 1 base at V and 5 bases at J, with 11 bases between. Per the germline V gene, CDR1 is MGHRA and CDR2 is YSYEKL. The CDR3, as DNA: TGCGCCAGCAGCCAAGGCGGGGCTAAGACTGAAGCTTTCTTT. It specifies CASSQGGAKTEAFF.

The rearrangement uses TRBV7-3 and TRBJ2-6; D not certain. This CDR3 is built from 15 residues. The germline V gene has CDR1 SGHTA and CDR2 FQGTGA. V lost 5 bases and J lost 0, with 8 bases in between. This CDR3 reads CASSPFPSGANVLTF. The CDR3 nucleotides read TGTGCCAGCAGCCCCTTTCCCTCTGGGGCCAACGTCCTGACTTTC.

The V gene is TRBV7-6, the J gene TRBJ2-7; maybe TRBD1 (5 bases). The CDR3 consists of 15 residues. V lost 5 bases and J 4 bases, leaving 18 bases between the germline ends. Germline V gene lookup returns CDR1 SGHVS and CDR2 FNYEAQ. The CDR3: CASSPWGTSSYEQYF. The CDR3 coding sequence is TGTGCCAGCAGCCCCTGGGGCACCTCGAGTTACGAGCAGTACTTC. The full variable domain, in which reference TRBV7-6 and TRBJ2-7 provide the parts outside the CDR3, is GAGVSQSPRYKVTKRGQDVALRCDPISGHVSLYWYRQALGQGPEFLTYFNYEAQQDKSGLPNDRFSAERPEGSISTLTIQRTEQRDSAMYRCASSPWGTSSYEQYFGPGTRLTVT.

The V call is TRBV15, the J call TRBJ1-5, with D possibly being TRBD1 (6 bases). The CDR3 contains 13 residues. The germline V gene encodes CDR1 LNHNV and CDR2 YYDKDF (reference sequence). V was shortened by 3 bases and J by 4 bases, with 7 bases between the two germline ends. The CDR3 DNA reads TGTGCCACCAGCAGTACAGGGAATCAGCCCCAGCATTTT. It encodes CATSSTGNQPQHF.

In its sample, this clone was seen a few times. The identical CDR3 is also encoded by other nucleotide sequences in the sample. The chain employs TRBV5-6 and TRBJ1-5; weak D call: TRBD1 (5 bases). Trimming took off 2 bases at V and 3 bases at J, with 9 bases between the two ends. The CDR3 has 14 amino acids. The germline gives CDR1 SGHDT, CDR2 YYEEEE. The DNA of the CDR3 is TGTGCCAGCAGCTTCGGGGGATCCAATCAGCCCCAGCATTTT. It encodes CASSFGGSNQPQHF.

The rearrangement links TRBV5-4 to TRBJ2-3; D may be TRBD2 (6 bases). From germline, CDR1 is SGHNT and CDR2 YYREEE (reference sequence). V shed 2 bases and J shed 0 bases, with 19 bases lying between them. The CDR3 has 18 residues. The CDR3 nucleotides are TGTGCCAGCAGCTTTCCGACCGAGTCGGGGGTTAGCACAGATACGCAGTATTTT. Translating it yields CASSFPTESGVSTDTQYF. The whole variable domain, remainder taken from reference TRBV5-4 and TRBJ2-3, is ETGVTQSPTHLIKTRGQQVTLRCSSQSGHNTVSWYQQALGQGPQFIFQYYREEENGRGNFPPRFSGLQFPNYSSELNVNALELDDSALYLCASSFPTESGVSTDTQYFGPGTRLTVL.

The gene calls are TRBV27 and TRBJ2-7, with TRBD2 as a possible D gene (7 bases). This CDR3 is built from 17 residues. The V gene's germline CDR1 is MNHEY and CDR2 SMNVEV (reference sequence). Trimming shortened V by 3 bases and J by 0 bases, and 18 bases separated the two germline ends. CDR3 loop: CASSLLGGGGTSYEQYF. CDR3 sequence (DNA): TGTGCCAGCAGTTTGCTCGGGGGAGGGGGGACCTCCTACGAGCAGTACTTC.

This chain links TRBV28 with TRBJ2-2; TRBD1 matches at 8 bases. The CDR3 extends over 16 amino acids. Unmatched junction bases numbered 13, after V lost 7 bases and J lost 6 bases. Germline values: CDR1 MDHEN, CDR2 SYDVKM. For the CDR3, the DNA is TGTGCCAGCAACTCGGACAGGGAAGTTGGAGCCGGGGAGCTGTTTTTT. Amino acid sequence: CASNSDREVGAGELFF.

The genes are TRBV15 and TRBJ2-2; no definite D call. V lost 9 bases, J lost 1 base, and 3 bases lay in between. This CDR3 has 11 amino acids. Germline CDR1 reads LNHNV; CDR2 reads YYDKDF (reference sequence). The CDR3 loop reads CATQNTGELFF. The DNA for the CDR3 is TGTGCCACTCAGAACACCGGGGAGCTGTTTTTT.

A note on this clone: Within the sample, other DNA sequences also encode this same CDR3. The V call is TRBV29-1, the J call TRBJ1-2, with D tentatively TRBD1 (5 bases). Germline V gene sequence: CDR1 SQVTM, CDR2 ANQGSEA. The V and J ends lost 1 base and 4 bases respectively, with 7 bases between them. CDR3 size: 12 residues. The DNA for the CDR3 is TGCAGCGTTGAAGGGGGCGGCTATGGCTACACCTTC. Its protein product is CSVEGGGYGYTF.

This clone was observed a few times. The V gene is TRBV9, the J gene TRBJ1-3; TRBD1 might be the D (5 bases). The CDR3 length is 18 residues. V lost 3 bases to trimming and J lost 0 bases, with 19 bases between them. The germline V gene has CDR1 SGDLS and CDR2 YYNGEE. The CDR3 DNA sequence: TGTGCCAGCAGCGGTCCAGGGAATCCCATCTACTCTGGAAACACCATATATTTT. Its translation is CASSGPGNPIYSGNTIYF.

The J gene is TRBJ2-2, the V gene TRBV29-1; perhaps TRBD2 as D (5 bases). The V end was cut by 7 bases, the J end by 7 bases, with 10 bases between. Germline CDR1 and CDR2: SQVTM and ANQGSEA. This CDR3 has 11 residues. CDR3 region: CSALRDGELFF. Here the CDR3 DNA reads TGCAGCGCCCTGAGGGACGGGGAGCTGTTTTTT.

J is TRBJ2-3 and V is TRBV14, with a weak D call TRBD1 (5 bases). V was trimmed by 5 bases and J by 0 bases, leaving 15 bases between them. The V gene's germline CDR1 is SGHDN and CDR2 FVKESK. This CDR3 comprises 16 residues. For the CDR3, the DNA is TGTGCCAGCAGCTCGAGACAGTCTTCGAGCACAGATACGCAGTATTTT. It yields the protein CASSSRQSSSTDTQYF.

The CDR3 DNA reads as TGTGCCAGCAGTCACGGGACTAGCGGTTACGAGCAGTACTTC. Its translation is CASSHGTSGYEQYF. The J gene is TRBJ2-7, the V gene TRBV6-6; the match to TRBD2 covers 11 bases. This CDR3 is built from 14 residues. V gave up 5 bases and J gave up 4 bases; unmatched junction bases: 4. Per the germline V gene, CDR1 is MNHNY and CDR2 is SVGAGI (reference sequence).

The V gene is TRBV19, the J gene TRBJ2-5; D may be TRBD1 (5 bases). The CDR3 totals 15 residues. Germline lookup yields CDR1 LNHDA and CDR2 SQIVND (reference sequence). V was clipped by 2 bases and J by 5 bases, with 15 bases between them. CDR3 protein: CASSISRGRVETQYF. CDR3 DNA sequence: TGTGCCAGTAGTATATCAAGGGGTAGGGTGGAGACCCAGTACTTC.

The rearrangement joins TRBV6-1 to TRBJ1-2, with a possible D match to TRBD1 (5 bases). This CDR3 is built from 14 residues. V dropped 7 bases and J dropped 4 bases, with 16 bases sitting between them. CDR1 is MNHNS and CDR2 is SASEGT in the germline V gene. The CDR3 nucleotides read TGTGCCAGCATGCCGGGACGGATATTCTATGGCTACACCTTC. Amino acids: CASMPGRIFYGYTF.

The chain uses TRBV19 and TRBJ2-1; a weak D match, TRBD2 (6 bases). Trimming took 3 bases from V and 5 from J, leaving 14 bases between them. This CDR3 spans 15 amino acids. The V gene's germline CDR1 is LNHDA and CDR2 SQIVND (reference sequence). As DNA, the CDR3 is TGTGCCAGTAGTATTTATCGGGACTGGAACAATGAGCAGTTCTTC. Translated, it gives CASSIYRDWNNEQFF.

V is TRBV27 and J is TRBJ1-5; D is undetermined. The CDR3 sequence is 14 residues long. Trimming stripped 10 bases from V and 3 bases from J, with 16 bases between. The germline V gene encodes CDR1 MNHEY and CDR2 SMNVEV (reference sequence). The chain's CDR3 is CATRDGSNNQPQHF. The CDR3 bases are TGTGCCACACGGGATGGGAGTAACAATCAGCCCCAGCATTTT.

The V and J genes are TRBV5-4 and TRBJ2-7; 9 bases match TRBD1. The CDR3 sequence is 14 residues long. Germline-derived CDR1 and CDR2 are SGHNT and YYREEE (reference sequence). J was trimmed by 6 bases and V by 1 base; bases with no gene match: 5. The CDR3 DNA reads TGTGCCAGCAGCTTGCGGGACAGGGTGGGCGAGCAGTACTTC. Residues: CASSLRDRVGEQYF.

V and J are TRBV6-5 and TRBJ2-7, with 8 bases identical to TRBD1. CDR1 MNHEY and CDR2 SVGAGI come from the germline V gene. There are 13 residues in the CDR3. With V trimmed by 4 bases and J by 10 bases, 9 bases remained unmatched. CDR3 sequence reads: CASSSRDRQDQYF. Here the CDR3 DNA reads TGTGCCAGCAGTTCCCGGGACAGGCAGGACCAGTACTTC.